This entry concerns a single TCR beta chain. Its specificity is unknown. Amplification of TCR beta CDR3 regions was performed using RNA transcripts as template. First-round RT-PCR of the TCR CDR3 relied on the HTBI primer set. TCRdb ran MiXCR on the multiplex PCR reads and lists one entry per CDR3 protein. Of more than 500,000 distinct CDR3 sequences listed, just over 45% are singletons. J gave up 3 bases and V 5 bases, and 5 bases lay outside the gene matches. The CDR3 extends over 15 amino acids. Germline CDR1 reads SEHNR; CDR2 reads FQNEAQ (reference sequence). The sample comes from a study of T cells in Graves' hyperthyroidism and ophthalmopathy. Study results and limitations: Ophthalmopathy onset followed model prediction by a median approximately six months. In blood, most of the thyroid clonotypes expanded above 0.001 were also present. A model using 13 V-J features told ophthalmopathy apart from stable hyperthyroidism.

Not enrolled were patients with uncontrolled infection, other autoimmune disease, pregnancy or lactation. The sample taken for sequencing was peripheral blood or thyroid tissue (not recorded which). The chain has TRBV7-9 and TRBJ2-7; 12 bases line up with TRBD2. This TCR derives from an adult woman with Graves' disease, either hyperthyroidism or ophthalmopathy (not recorded which). The CDR3 nucleotides read TGTGCCAGCAGCCCTGGACTAGCGGGACACTACGAGCAGTACTTC. This encodes CASSPGLAGHYEQYF.